The 5 T cell receptor beta chains reported below all come from one sample, sequenced in a study of T-cell memory formation after mild COVID-19. MiXCR, applied by TCRdb to the 5' RACE reads, yields one record per CDR3 protein. Of 210,000 or so distinct CDR3 sequences listed, approximately 20% are singletons. Sequenced sample: PBMCs or a T cell subset sorted from them (not recorded which). These receptors were taken from an adult woman who had mild COVID-19 (a few samples of this study predate the infection). Cell type and time point are not known.

In this sample, this clonotype turned up a few times. The chain has TRBV29-1 and TRBJ1-2, with D perhaps matching TRBD1 (6 bases). The germline V gene encodes CDR1 SQVTM and CDR2 ANQGSEA. The length of the CDR3 is 12 residues. With 4 bases removed from V and 8 bases from J, the gap between germline ends came to 14 bases. CDR3 in DNA: TGCAGCGTTGGAAAACAGGGCGAGGGCTACACCTTC. It codes for CSVGKQGEGYTF.

The chain is built from TRBV29-1 and TRBJ2-3, with 9 bases that match TRBD1. V dropped 0 bases and J dropped 1; count of bases not matched to a gene: 2. Germline CDR1 and CDR2: SQVTM and ANQGSEA. The CDR3 is 15 residues long. The DNA of the CDR3 is TGCAGCGTTGAAGATTGGACAGGGGGCACAGATACGCAGTATTTT. Amino acid sequence: CSVEDWTGGTDTQYF.

The chain combines TRBV7-3 with TRBJ2-1; 8 nucleotides match TRBD2. The trim removed 5 bases at V and 2 bases at J, leaving 8 bases unmatched. The CDR3 consists of 16 residues. Per the germline V gene, CDR1 is SGHTA and CDR2 is FQGTGA. The chain's CDR3 is CASSPTSGVTYNEQFF. CDR3 nucleotides: TGTGCCAGCAGCCCAACTAGCGGCGTAACCTACAATGAGCAGTTCTTC.

This clonotype was recorded a few times. The rearrangement uses TRBV12-3 or TRBV12-4 and TRBJ2-5; D unclear. Trimming shortened V by 2 bases and J by 1 base, and 5 bases separated the two germline ends. This CDR3 is built from 13 residues. Written as DNA, the CDR3 is TGTGCCAGCAGTTTACCGGGCCAAGAGACCCAGTACTTC. As protein: CASSLPGQETQYF.

This sequence joins TRBV7-9 and TRBJ2-1; D possibly corresponds to TRBD1 (5 bases). The V end lost 4 bases, the J end lost 6 bases, and 13 bases lay between the germline ends. CDR1 is SEHNR and CDR2 is FQNEAQ in the germline V gene (reference sequence). The CDR3 is 14 residues long. The CDR3 here is CASSSNDRPNEQFF. Here the CDR3 DNA reads TGTGCCAGCAGCTCCAATGACAGACCCAATGAGCAGTTCTTC.